This TCR beta chain was recorded in a study of blood T cell repertoires in COVID-19 (dated by TCRdb to 2018 to 2021). As for the study more broadly: Samples from collaborators originated in the United States, Italy and Spain and spanned both the acute and convalescent phases of COVID-19. The sample metadata nearly always contained a de-identified subject ID, COVID-19 status, age in years and sex. Where HLA class I and class II types were available, the types were taken from metadata supplied by the sample provider, not from assay-based typing. The dataset comprised deeply sampled blood TCRbeta repertoires from subjects exposed to, actively infected with, or recovered from COVID-19. The repertoires were made available in a free public database intended to serve as a resource for research on the immune response to SARS-CoV-2. The material from the prospective study consisted of cDNA or gDNA derived from T cells, B-cell-depleted T cells, or PBMCs. The samples were drawn from the first 160 participants of the ongoing ImmuneRACE study and from 1,200 or so subjects provided by 6 global collaborators.

As regards this clone: The antigen it binds to is not known. There are no base qualities to consult, and no much larger clone falls within one base.

Each collaborating institution followed its own protocols to collect whole blood in K2EDTA tubes. For TCRbeta analysis, collaborators shipped samples as frozen whole blood, isolated PBMCs, or DNA extracted from either of those sample types. Overall study results and their limits: Clinical and demographic metadata were provided uncurated, with the amount varying by source and participant.

TCRbeta CDR3 regions were amplified from genomic DNA using the immunoSEQ Assay, a bias-controlled multiplex PCR. The study's processing was this. The number of nucleated cells in each sample was estimated from the amplification of reference gene primers within the assay. Sequence reads were collapsed and filtered to measure the absolute abundance of every unique TCRbeta CDR3 rearrangement. For each sample, productive Simpson clonality was calculated as the square root of Simpson's diversity index across productive rearrangements. TCRdb provides this immuneACCESS table in a form limited to in-frame rearrangements. Some clones are lacking; in checked studies, under half of them reflect an unresolved V gene, and why the rest are absent is not known. V and J calls plus clone size are reproduced from that table; the DNA served to infer D and trimming. The table for this sample lists about 190,000 clones; around four fifths of them were counted only once. Together, the top ten hold 5.2% of the sample.

V is cut by 3 bases and J by 5 bases, and the space between the germline ends is 11 bases. From the germline V gene (reference sequence), CDR1 is LNHDA and CDR2 is SQIVND. Spanning cysteine to phenylalanine, the CDR3 consists of 14 amino acids. The kept DNA is CDR3 alone, 42 bases in frame from the first base. Sequencing was performed on peripheral blood. The receptor chain draws on TRBV19 and TRBJ1-5; a weak D assignment points to TRBD1 (5 bases agree). The clonotype was recovered from a woman in her 30s with acute or convalescent COVID-19. The CDR3 is CASSIWGRDQPQHF. The DNA sequence is as follows: TGTGCCAGTAGTATCTGGGGCCGCGATCAGCCCCAGCATTTT. Extended through the reference TRBV19 and TRBJ1-5 proteins, this CDR3 yields the full variable domain: DGGITQSPKYLFRKEGQNVTLSCEQNLNHDAMYWYRQDPGQGLRLIYYSQIVNDFQKGDIAEGYSVSREKKESFPLTVTSAQKNPTAFYLCASSIWGRDQPQHFGDGTRLSIL.